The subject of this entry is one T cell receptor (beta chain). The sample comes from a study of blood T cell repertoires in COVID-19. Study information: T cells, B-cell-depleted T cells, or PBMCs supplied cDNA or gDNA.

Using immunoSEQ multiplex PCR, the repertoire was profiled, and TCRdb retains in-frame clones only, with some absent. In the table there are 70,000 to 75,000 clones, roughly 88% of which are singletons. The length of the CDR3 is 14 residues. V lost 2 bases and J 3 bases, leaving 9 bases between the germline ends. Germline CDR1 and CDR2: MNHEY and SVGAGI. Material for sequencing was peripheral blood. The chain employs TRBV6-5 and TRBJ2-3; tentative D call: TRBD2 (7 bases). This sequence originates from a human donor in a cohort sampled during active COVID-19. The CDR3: CASSYGGATDTQYF. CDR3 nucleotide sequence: TGTGCCAGCAGTTACGGGGGGGCAACAGATACGCAGTATTTT.